These T cell receptor beta chains were read from a single sample in a study of cytomegalovirus exposure and HLA in healthy donors. Sequencing used immunoSEQ multiplex PCR; TCRdb keeps in-frame clones, though not all of them. The data include some 76,000 clones; the top ten clones carry roughly 2.4%. Material: PBMCs. These TCRs come from a female donor in good health and CMV-seropositive. The CDR3 runs from the conserved cysteine through the conserved F or W. D genes are given only for firm matches.

v_call: TRBV27
j_call: TRBJ1-1
d_call: TRBD1
cdr3_nt: TGTGCCAGCAGAAGGACAGGCAACACTGAAGCTTTCTTT
cdr3_aa: CASRRTGNTEAFF

v_call: TRBV27
j_call: TRBJ2-7
d_call: .
cdr3_nt: TGTGCCAGCAGTTTATTTTTTCGGGGGAAAAACTCCTACGAGCAGTACTTC
cdr3_aa: CASSLFFRGKNSYEQYF

v_call: TRBV28
j_call: TRBJ1-4
d_call: .
cdr3_nt: TGTGCCAGCAGTACCTATCCCGGGACTATGAATGAAAAACTGTTTTTT
cdr3_aa: CASSTYPGTMNEKLFF

v_call: TRBV29-1
j_call: TRBJ2-7
d_call: TRBD1
cdr3_nt: TGCAGCGCCCGGGACAGGCTCTCCTACGAGCAGTACTTC
cdr3_aa: CSARDRLSYEQYF

v_call: TRBV11-3
j_call: TRBJ1-1
d_call: .
cdr3_nt: TGTGCCAGCAGCTTAGGCGGGACGGGAACTGAAGCTTTCTTT
cdr3_aa: CASSLGGTGTEAFF

v_call: TRBV7-9
j_call: TRBJ1-2
d_call: .
cdr3_nt: TGTGCCAGCAGCTTAGCTCGACCAGGGGTGGGCCCCAACTATGGCTACACCTTC
cdr3_aa: CASSLARPGVGPNYGYTF

v_call: TRBV6-1
j_call: TRBJ1-5
d_call: .
cdr3_nt: TGTGCCAGCAGTGAAGTGGCGGGCCTATATCAGCCCCAGCATTTT
cdr3_aa: CASSEVAGLYQPQHF

v_call: TRBV27
j_call: TRBJ2-1
d_call: .
cdr3_nt: TGTGCCAGCAGTCTCGTCCTAGGCCGAGAGCAGTTCTTC
cdr3_aa: CASSLVLGREQFF

v_call: TRBV10-3
j_call: TRBJ1-1
d_call: TRBD1
cdr3_nt: TGTGCCACCGGGACAGGGGATCGTGGGGCCACTGAAGCTTTCTTT
cdr3_aa: CATGTGDRGATEAFF

v_call: TRBV11-2
j_call: TRBJ2-6
d_call: .
cdr3_nt: TGTGCCAGCAGCGCCCACCGGGGGGCCAACGTCCTGACTTTC
cdr3_aa: CASSAHRGANVLTF

v_call: TRBV5-3
j_call: TRBJ1-2
d_call: TRBD1
cdr3_nt: TGTGCCAGAAGCTCCGAGACAGGGACAGGCTACACCTTC
cdr3_aa: CARSSETGTGYTF

v_call: TRBV19
j_call: TRBJ2-2
d_call: .
cdr3_nt: TGTGCCAGTAGGACGCGGGGGCCCACCGGGGAGCTGTTTTTT
cdr3_aa: CASRTRGPTGELFF

v_call: TRBV7-9
j_call: TRBJ1-1
d_call: .
cdr3_nt: TGTGCCAGCAGCTTAATGGTGGCCCAAGAAGCTTTCTTT
cdr3_aa: CASSLMVAQEAFF

v_call: TRBV7-3
j_call: TRBJ1-1
d_call: .
cdr3_nt: TGTGCCAGCAGCGAGCTAGAGGGTGGCACTGAAGCTTTCTTT
cdr3_aa: CASSELEGGTEAFF